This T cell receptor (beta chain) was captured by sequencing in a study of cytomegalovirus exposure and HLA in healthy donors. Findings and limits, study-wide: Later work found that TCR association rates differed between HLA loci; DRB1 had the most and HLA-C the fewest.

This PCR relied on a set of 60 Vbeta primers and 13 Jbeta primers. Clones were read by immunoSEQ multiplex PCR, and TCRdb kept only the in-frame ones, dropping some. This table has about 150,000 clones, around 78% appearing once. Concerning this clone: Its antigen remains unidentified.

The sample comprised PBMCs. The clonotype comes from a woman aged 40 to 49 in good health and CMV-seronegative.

Here the CDR3 DNA reads TGTGCCAGCAGCGCTCGGGGTAGCGGGGGGCAAGAGACCCAGTACTTC. It is translated as CASSARGSGGQETQYF. The chain carries TRBV9 and TRBJ2-5; 10 nucleotides align to TRBD2. Germline V gives CDR1 SGDLS, CDR2 YYNGEE. The CDR3 runs to 16 residues. With 3 bases clipped from V and 2 bases from J, the junction kept 7 bases outside the gene matches.